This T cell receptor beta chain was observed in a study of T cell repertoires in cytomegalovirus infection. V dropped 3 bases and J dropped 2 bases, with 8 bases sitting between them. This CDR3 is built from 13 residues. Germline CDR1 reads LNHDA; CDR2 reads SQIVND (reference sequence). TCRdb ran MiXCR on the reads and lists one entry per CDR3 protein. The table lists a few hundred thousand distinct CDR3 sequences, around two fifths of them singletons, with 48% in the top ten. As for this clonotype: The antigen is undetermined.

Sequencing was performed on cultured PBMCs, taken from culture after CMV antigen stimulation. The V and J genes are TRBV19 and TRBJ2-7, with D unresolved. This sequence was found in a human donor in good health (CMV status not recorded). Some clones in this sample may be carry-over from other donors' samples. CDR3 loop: CASSIGQAYEQYF. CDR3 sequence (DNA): TGTGCCAGTAGTATTGGGCAGGCCTACGAGCAGTACTTC.